Sequencing of this TCR beta chain was carried out in a study of T-cell reconstitution after alpha-beta-depleted transplantation in children (TCRdb year 2016). Background on the whole study: T-cell immune reconstitution after TCRalphabeta/CD19-depleted allogeneic hematopoietic cell transplantation in children was quantitatively tracked in the study by means of TCR repertoire profiling.

CDR1 SGHVS and CDR2 FQNEAQ were looked up in the germline V gene. The CDR3, cysteine through phenylalanine, is 15 amino acids long. Of the read, only the CDR3 DNA is kept; its 45 bases are in frame from base 1. V sheds 10 bases and J sheds 4 bases, leaving 22 bases between their ends. Library preparation used PCR. The instrument given in TCRdb is Illumina HiSeq 2500. Molecular barcoding was employed in the preparation of TCR libraries, with unique molecular identifiers being used to normalize TCRbeta repertoire quantification. TCRdb applied fastp at Q25 and MiXCR to the public reads, then kept only in-frame beta chains. Rows are combined by CDR3 protein, so each entry shows the most common genes and DNA. The table for this sample lists more than 85,000 distinct CDR3 sequences; about a tenth of them were counted only once. 8% of the sample belongs to the ten largest clones. This clonotype was seen at least ten times. Its antigen remains unidentified. Base qualities are missing; no much larger clone stands one base away.

The source material was PBMCs from the stem cell graft donor, sampled from the stem cell graft. The sequence was collected from a human donor who donated a stem cell graft to a child with acute lymphoblastic leukemia. Recombination joined TRBV7-8 with TRBJ1-1; a tentative D call is TRBD1 (6 bases match). The CDR3 in this case is CAIYNQGLAGTEAFF. The nucleotide sequence is given as TGTGCCATCTACAATCAGGGGTTGGCGGGCACTGAAGCTTTCTTT.